This T cell receptor (beta chain) was sequenced in a study of cytomegalovirus exposure and HLA in healthy donors (TCRdb year 2017). For the study in its entirety: According to an earlier analysis of 587 of the donors, some 180 million T cells yielded over 90 million unique TCR beta sequences and about 300 Gb of sequence data. About 300 gigabases of sequencing data and tens of millions of unique TCR sequences were included in an early release covering roughly 700 HLA-typed donors. Among the approximately 400 genotyped donors, around 81% belonged to the genetic ancestry cluster associated with self-reported Caucasian donors. The study aimed to test whether cataloging public T cell receptors could reveal signatures of past pathogen exposure. The T cell repertoires of several hundred subjects were profiled by immunosequencing and related to cytomegalovirus serostatus. Besides the first cohort of approximately 710 subjects, a separate validation cohort made up of some 110 different subjects was used. High-throughput TCR immunosequencing, statistical association of individual TCRs with disease status, and machine learning were combined to predict cytomegalovirus infection status. A later analysis re-analyzed previously published TCR beta repertoires from roughly 690 donors and added high-resolution HLA genotyping to study TCR occurrence patterns. Rather than using new phenotypic data, the later analysis identified candidate immune exposures from TCR beta sequences and from how often those sequences occurred across donors. To decide whether each TCR beta V gene segment behaved as functional or pseudogenic, an earlier analysis of over 500 of the donors relied on high-throughput TCR beta sequencing. Donor age, sex, ethnicity and CMV serostatus were collected together with the repertoire data. Genome-wide SNP genotypes for about three fifths of the roughly 700 donors were used in a later genetic analysis, which treated that subset as a discovery cohort. All discovery cohort repertoires had been generated on a single sequencing platform. HLA typing covered class I and class II loci at four-digit resolution. Typing coverage varied by locus: 629-630 donors for A, B, C, DRB1 and DQB1; around 560 for DQA1; approximately 570 for DPA1; around 490 for DPB1. Roughly five DR-DQ haplotypes were treated as single units for association and clustering because of strong linkage in the cohort. Among some 400 genotyped donors of the cohort, an average of approximately 220,000 unique TCR beta nucleotide sequences was sequenced per donor, of which 15% to 20% were non-productive. Points the paper makes about the study in general: A cluster of highly shared sequence variants was judged likely to represent a technical artifact of the sequencing pipeline. The authors suggested that the approach could potentially be generalized to other disease states and immunological phenotypes. Some IMGT-functional V segments, including TRBV6-2 and TRBV6-3, could not be distinguished by the 87-base-pair reads and were therefore excluded. In a later genetic analysis, a missense DCLRE1C variant was associated with V-gene and J-gene trimming of TCR beta chains, and the association was replicated in an independent cohort. In this cohort, only TCR beta chains were sequenced, and detectable features were limited by the absence of alpha or paired-chain data. Most TCR sequences were seen in very few donors, while some public TCRs were found in many individuals. A later analysis found that TCR association rates varied across HLA loci, with DRB1 alleles showing the most associated TCRs and HLA-C alleles the fewest. Because counts were too low, roughly 18 rarely observed V segments, including chromosome 9 orphons, were left out of the earlier analysis of some 640 of the donors. Because some donors lacked HLA typing at each locus, the association tests relied only on the typed subset. In vitro tests confirmed that a few of the cytomegalovirus-associated TCR beta chains recognize cytomegalovirus antigens. According to a later genetic analysis, donors in an Asian-associated ancestry cluster had fewer N-insertions in productive TCRs than the approximately 650-donor mean. Compared with equally common non-associated chains, HLA-associated TCR beta chains in a later analysis were more clonally expanded and had lower generation probabilities. In an earlier analysis of around 600 of the donors, most TCR beta V segments were observed in productive rearrangements about 87% or about 30% of the time, broadly matching IMGT annotations. Sequencing depth was assumed to be roughly uniform across donors in the presence/absence analyses, though that assumption may not hold. Linkage disequilibrium might explain the correlated functional status among segregating V segments, but an unknown experimental factor could not be excluded. The only immune exposure information available for the cohort was CMV serostatus. A further reported finding was that TCR beta sequences accurately predicted the HLA-A and HLA-B alleles for most subjects in the first cohort. Cytomegalovirus status was reported to be diagnosed by the classifier with high specificity and sensitivity in both the original and validation cohorts. Most CMV-associated TCR beta chains appeared to be HLA-restricted in a later analysis, and the HLA associations seemed to be driven largely by CMV exposure. A total of 164 TCR beta chains were listed by the study as associated with cytomegalovirus. According to a later analysis, parvovirus B19, influenza, CMV and Epstein-Barr virus appeared linked to several top co-occurrence clusters. When HLA alleles, especially DR and DQ, strongly co-occurred, TCR associations were difficult to assign to individual alleles. A later analysis associated around 16,000 TCR beta sequences with specific HLA alleles at a false discovery rate of 0.05.

The cohort consisted of hundreds of healthy bone marrow donors. All cohort members were sampled while nominally healthy, although unrecorded immune exposures were likely present. The donor was CMV seropositive and belonged to the group of about 290 seropositive cohort members. A peripheral blood sample was provided by each donor, and peripheral blood mononuclear cells were used for TCR beta sequencing. Genomic DNA extraction from the blood cell samples was performed with the Qiagen DNeasy Blood Extraction Kit. The CDR3 runs 15 residues from the cysteine to the phenylalanine. This entry keeps only the CDR3 DNA: 45 bases, framed from base 1. The germline V end is reduced by 3 bases and the J end by 5 bases; junction bases left unmatched: 6. Looking up the germline V gene yields CDR1 LGHNA and CDR2 YNFKEQ. The receptor library was made with the immunoSEQ multiplex PCR assay. For the multiplex PCR, a mixture combining 60 forward primers for TCR Vbeta segments and 13 reverse primers for TCR Jbeta segments was used. The CDR3 region of rearranged TCR beta genes was amplified from genomic DNA with a multiplex PCR assay. On the Illumina HiSeq System, the amplified TCR beta libraries were sequenced as 87-base-pair reads. As for how the authors treated the data: Across the 670 or so repertoires, a later analysis counted approximately 75 million unique TCR beta chains, around 10 million of which were shared by at least two donors. Raw reads were error-corrected and collapsed into unique sequences with a nearest-neighbor algorithm that merged closely related sequences to remove PCR and sequencing errors. CDR3 sequences were aligned to IMGT reference sequences to assign V, D and J gene segments. For a sequence to be retained, a match of at least six nucleotides to both a V gene segment and a J gene segment was required. Rearrangements were called productive when the CDR3 lacked stop codons and stayed in frame with V and J; all others were non-productive. Following IMGT convention, CDR3 was defined as the stretch from the second conserved V-encoded cysteine to the conserved J-encoded phenylalanine. Sequences without an unambiguous match to a single V gene segment were excluded from the earlier analysis of several hundred of the donors. In an earlier analysis of roughly 600 of the donors, a V segment was called functional when productive rearrangements were above 56.7%, and segregating when the standard deviation between donors exceeded 5%. A statistical classification framework was built for diagnosing cytomegalovirus status from the catalog of TCR beta chain sequences. A later analysis assigned V and J genes by comparing TCR nucleotide sequences with IMGT/GENE-DB human TR gene sequences. Using the TCRdist pipeline, a later analysis assigned CDR3 sequences along with most-parsimonious VDJ recombination scenarios. In a later analysis, each TCR beta chain was defined by its CDR3 amino acid sequence together with its V-gene family, and reads lacking a unique V-gene family were excluded. A later analysis removed 592 highly shared, low-generation-probability nucleotide sequences to deal with suspected cross-contamination and a sequencing artifact. For each public chain, a later analysis derived a clonal expansion index from normalized ranks of inferred template counts within each repertoire. Generation probabilities in a later analysis came from a VDJ recombination model fitted to out-of-frame rearrangements, and those results were checked against IGoR. A later analysis scored TCR-TCR, TCR-HLA and TCR-CMV co-occurrence with hypergeometric tests, applying a repertoire-size bias correction to TCR pairs. False discovery rates were estimated in a later analysis by permuting HLA or CMV assignments 20 times. In a later analysis, co-occurring TCRs were grouped using DBSCAN, and TCRdist sequence similarity was added for clustering within HLA-allele-positive subsets. Repertoires with fewer than 30,000 or more than 120,000 public chains, plus five repertoires with anomalous nucleotide sharing, were excluded from co-occurrence clustering. TCRdb stores this immuneACCESS table with in-frame sequences only. Part of the clones is absent; in the studies checked, under half of the shortfall reflects unresolved V genes, and no reason is known for the rest. V, J and clone size derive from that table, while D and trimming were established from the DNA sequence. This sample holds 200,000 to 250,000 clones; about 80% were observed only once. The ten top clones hold 5.4% of the sample.

Note on this clone: Its antigen is not yet known. Per-base quality was not reported, and no clone a single base away is much larger than it.

This receptor chain uses TRBV4-2 and TRBJ2-5; the junction holds 10 bases that match TRBD1. Material for sequencing was PBMCs. The clonotype was recovered from a woman aged 35 to 49 in good health and CMV-seropositive. The DNA reads TGTGCCAGCAGCCAGGGACAGGGGTCTATGGAGACCCAGTACTTC. It translates as CASSQGQGSMETQYF.